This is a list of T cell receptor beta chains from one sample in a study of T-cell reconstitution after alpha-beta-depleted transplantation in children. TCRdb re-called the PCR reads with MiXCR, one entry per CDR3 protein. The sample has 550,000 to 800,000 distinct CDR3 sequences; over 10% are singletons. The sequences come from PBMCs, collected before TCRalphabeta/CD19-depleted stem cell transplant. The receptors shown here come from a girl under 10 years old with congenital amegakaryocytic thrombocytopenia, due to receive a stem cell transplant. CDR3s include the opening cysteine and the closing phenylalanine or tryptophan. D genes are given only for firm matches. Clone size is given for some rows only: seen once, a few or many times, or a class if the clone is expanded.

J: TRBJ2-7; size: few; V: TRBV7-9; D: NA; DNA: TGTGCCAGCAGCTCCCAATCGACGCACGAGCAGTACTTC; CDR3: CASSSQSTHEQYF
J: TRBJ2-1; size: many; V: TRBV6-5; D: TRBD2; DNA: TGTGCCAGCAGCCAGACTAGCTATGAGCAGTTCTTC; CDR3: CASSQTSYEQFF
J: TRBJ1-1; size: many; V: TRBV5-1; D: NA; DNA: TGCGCCAGCAGCTTGGGACAGGCGAGCACTGAAGCTTTCTTT; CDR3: CASSLGQASTEAFF
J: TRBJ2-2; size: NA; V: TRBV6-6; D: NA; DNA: TGTGCCAGCAGTGACAGTATCACCGGGGAGCTGTTTTTT; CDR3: CASSDSITGELFF
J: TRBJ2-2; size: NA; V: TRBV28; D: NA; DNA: TGTGCCAGCAGTTCTGAGTTAATCGCCGGGGAGCTGTTTTTT; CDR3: CASSSELIAGELFF
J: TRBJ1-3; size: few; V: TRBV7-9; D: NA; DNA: TGTGCCAGCAGCTTAGCGACAATAACGCCTGGAAACACCATATATTTT; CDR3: CASSLATITPGNTIYF
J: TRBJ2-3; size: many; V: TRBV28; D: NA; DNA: TGTGCCAGCAGTTCCGTAGCGGTCACAGATACGCAGTATTTT; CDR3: CASSSVAVTDTQYF
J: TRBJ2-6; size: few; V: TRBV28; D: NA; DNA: TGTGCCAGCAGTCGAGGGGTTCTGGGGGCCAACGTCCTGACTTTC; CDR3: CASSRGVLGANVLTF
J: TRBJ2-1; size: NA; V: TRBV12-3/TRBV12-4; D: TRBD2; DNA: TGTGCCAGCTGCTCCCTGGATTACCTTAGCGGGTCCTACAATGAGCAGTTCTTC; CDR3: CASCSLDYLSGSYNEQFF
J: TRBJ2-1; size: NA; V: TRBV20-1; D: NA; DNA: TGCAGTGCTCTAGTTACTAGATCCACCTTAAATGAGCAGTTCTTC; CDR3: CSALVTRSTLNEQFF
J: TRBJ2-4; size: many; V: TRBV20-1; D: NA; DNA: TGCAGTGCTGGAGAGACAGTAAAAAACATTCAGTACTTC; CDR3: CSAGETVKNIQYF
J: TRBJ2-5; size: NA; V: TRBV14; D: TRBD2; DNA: TGTGCCAGCAGCCAAGAGGGTGTAGTGACTAGCGGGTACGAGACCCAGTACTTC; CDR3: CASSQEGVVTSGYETQYF
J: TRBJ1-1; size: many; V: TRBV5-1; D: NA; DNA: TGCGCCAGCAGCTTGTCCGAGAGGACTGAAGCTTTCTTT; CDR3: CASSLSERTEAFF
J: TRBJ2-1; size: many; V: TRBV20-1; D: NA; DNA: TGCAGTGCTACATTGGGCGGCCATGAGCAGTTCTTC; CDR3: CSATLGGHEQFF
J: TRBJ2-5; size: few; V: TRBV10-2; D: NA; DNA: TGCGCCAGCAGTGTAAATCCCGGGGTCCAAGAGACCCAGTACTTC; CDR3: CASSVNPGVQETQYF
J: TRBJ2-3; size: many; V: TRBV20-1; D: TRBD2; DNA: TGCAGTGTACCGCCTAGCGGAACAGATACGCAGTATTTT; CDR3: CSVPPSGTDTQYF
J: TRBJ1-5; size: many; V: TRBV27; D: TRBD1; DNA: TGTGCCAGCAGTCCCCTCGGACAGGGGCATTATCAGCCCCAGCATTTT; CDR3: CASSPLGQGHYQPQHF
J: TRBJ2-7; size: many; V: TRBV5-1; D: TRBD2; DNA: TGCGCCAGCAGCCAACGACTAGCGGGACTTAACGAGCAGTACTTC; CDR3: CASSQRLAGLNEQYF
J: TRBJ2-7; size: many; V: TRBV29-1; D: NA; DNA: TGCAGCGTCGCCCGGCAGGGCACCTACGAGCAGTACTTC; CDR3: CSVARQGTYEQYF
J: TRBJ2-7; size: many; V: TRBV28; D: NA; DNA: TGTGCCAGCAGTTTACTGCCGCACGAGCAGTACTTC; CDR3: CASSLLPHEQYF
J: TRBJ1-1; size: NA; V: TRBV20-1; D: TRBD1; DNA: TGCAGTGCTAGAGATTGGACAGGGAACACTGAAGCTTTCTTT; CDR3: CSARDWTGNTEAFF
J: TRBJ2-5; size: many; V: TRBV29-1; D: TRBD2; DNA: TGCAGCGTTGGCGTAGCGGGAGTGGAGGAGACCCAGTACTTC; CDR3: CSVGVAGVEETQYF
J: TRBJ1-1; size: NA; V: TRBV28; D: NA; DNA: TGTGCCAGCCTAACTGGGGAACGGACTGAAGCTTTCTTT; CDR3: CASLTGERTEAFF
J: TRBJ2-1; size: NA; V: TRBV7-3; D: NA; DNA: TGTGCCAGCCAAGCTACGGGCGGGAAAACATACAATGAGCAGTTCTTC; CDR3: CASQATGGKTYNEQFF
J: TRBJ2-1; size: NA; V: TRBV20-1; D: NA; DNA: TGCAGTGCTAGGGCAGGGGACTACAATGAGCAGTTCTTC; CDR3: CSARAGDYNEQFF
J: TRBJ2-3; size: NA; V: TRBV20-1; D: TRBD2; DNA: TGCTGTGCTAGAGACGGACTAGCGGGAGGGCTACATGATACGCAGTATTTT; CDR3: CCARDGLAGGLHDTQYF
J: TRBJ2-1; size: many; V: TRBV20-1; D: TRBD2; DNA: TGCAGTGCTAGCTCGGGACTAGCGGAAACGGACTATGAGCAGTTCTTC; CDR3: CSASSGLAETDYEQFF
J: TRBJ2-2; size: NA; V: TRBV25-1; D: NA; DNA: TGTGCCGCAACAGGAATTTACACCGGGGAGCTGTTTTTT; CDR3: CAATGIYTGELFF
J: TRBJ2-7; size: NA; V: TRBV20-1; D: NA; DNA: TGCAGTGCTTCGGAGAATGGGGAGCAGTACTTC; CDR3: CSASENGEQYF
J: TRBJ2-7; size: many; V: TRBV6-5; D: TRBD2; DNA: TGTGCCAGCAGTTACCGACGGACTAGCGAGCAGTACTTC; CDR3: CASSYRRTSEQYF
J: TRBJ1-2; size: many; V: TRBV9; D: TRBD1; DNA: TGTGCCAGCAGCATGGGACAGAGATACACCTTC; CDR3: CASSMGQRYTF
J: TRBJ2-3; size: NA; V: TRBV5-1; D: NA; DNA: TGCGCCAGCAGCTTGGATTCAGTTGGGAGCACAGATACGCAGTATTTT; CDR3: CASSLDSVGSTDTQYF
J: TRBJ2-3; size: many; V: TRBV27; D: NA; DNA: TGTGCCAGCAGTGTACTGGGCCGCACAGATACGCAGTATTTT; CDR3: CASSVLGRTDTQYF
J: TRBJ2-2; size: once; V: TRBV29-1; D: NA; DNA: TGCAGCGTTTCCACGACAGGGAGGGGGGATCTGTTTTTT; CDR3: CSVSTTGRGDLFF
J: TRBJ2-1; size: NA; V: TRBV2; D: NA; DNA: TGTGCCAGCAGTGAAGCGGAGGGGGCCTTTTTGTTCCACGATGAGCAGTTCTTC; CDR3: CASSEAEGAFLFHDEQFF
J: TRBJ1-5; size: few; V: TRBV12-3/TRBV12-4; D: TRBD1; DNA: TGTGCCAGCTCCACACATACAGGGGGGCTGCCTCAGCCCCAGCATTTT; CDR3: CASSTHTGGLPQPQHF
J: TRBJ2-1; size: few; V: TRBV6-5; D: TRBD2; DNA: TGTGCCAGCAGTTACGCTCGGACTAGCGGCCACAATGAGCAGTTCTTC; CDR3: CASSYARTSGHNEQFF
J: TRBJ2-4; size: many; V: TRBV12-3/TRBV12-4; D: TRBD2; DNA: TGTGCCAGCAGTTTAGGTGCGGGAGGAGGGGCCAAAAACATTCAGTACTTC; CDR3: CASSLGAGGGAKNIQYF
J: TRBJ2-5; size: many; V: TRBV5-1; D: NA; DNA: TGCGCCAGCAGCGGGGGATTTGAAGAGACCCAGTACTTC; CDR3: CASSGGFEETQYF
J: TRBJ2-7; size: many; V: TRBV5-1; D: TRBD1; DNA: TGCGCCAGCAGCTTAGACAGGGGGTACGAGCAGTACTTC; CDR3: CASSLDRGYEQYF
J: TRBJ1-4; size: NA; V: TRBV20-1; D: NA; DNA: TGCAGTGCTAGGACAGTCCCTAATGAAAAACTGTTTTTT; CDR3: CSARTVPNEKLFF
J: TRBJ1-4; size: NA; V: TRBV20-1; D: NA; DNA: TGCAGTGCGTCGGGCTTCGCTGATGAAAAACTGTTTTTT; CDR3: CSASGFADEKLFF
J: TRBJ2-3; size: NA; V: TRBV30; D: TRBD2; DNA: TGTGCCTGGAGCGAGAAAGGACTAGTCACAGATACGCAGTATTTT; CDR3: CAWSEKGLVTDTQYF
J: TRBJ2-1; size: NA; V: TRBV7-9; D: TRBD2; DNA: TGTGCCAGCAGCACGTGGACTAGCCGGGTCAATGAGCAGTTCTTC; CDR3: CASSTWTSRVNEQFF
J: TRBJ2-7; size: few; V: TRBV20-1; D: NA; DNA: TGCAGTGCCGACAGCTACTCCACCTACGAGCAGTACTTC; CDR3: CSADSYSTYEQYF
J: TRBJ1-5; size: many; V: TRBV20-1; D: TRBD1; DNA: TGCAGTGCTAGGGCGGACAGGGGAATCGGTCAGCCCCAGCATTTT; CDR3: CSARADRGIGQPQHF
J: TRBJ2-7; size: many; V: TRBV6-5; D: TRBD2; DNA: TGTGCCAGCAGTTGGTACCCCGGGACTATGAATTACGAGCAGTACTTC; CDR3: CASSWYPGTMNYEQYF
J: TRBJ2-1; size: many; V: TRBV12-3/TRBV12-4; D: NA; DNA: TGTGCCAGCAGTCGCCGGGACTCGCCATTTAATGAGCAGTTCTTC; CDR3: CASSRRDSPFNEQFF